The 12 T cell receptor beta chains given below trace back to one sample, sequenced in a study of PD-1 blockade in mismatch repair-deficient tumors. The table came from immunoSEQ multiplex PCR; TCRdb's copy has only in-frame clones and leaves some out. The data contain tens of thousands of clones, roughly 80% of them singletons. The sequencing used peripheral blood, collected 4 weeks after starting pembrolizumab. The receptors were gathered from an adult with mismatch repair-deficient cancer.

The chain couples TRBV4-3 to TRBJ2-1, with D perhaps matching TRBD2 (6 bases). The CDR3 consists of 16 residues. Germline V gene data show CDR1 as LGHNA and CDR2 as YSLEER. V gave up 2 bases and J gave up 0 bases, with 11 bases separating them. CDR3 protein: CASSQSTGSSYNEQFF. The CDR3 DNA is TGCGCCAGCAGCCAATCCACCGGGAGCTCCTACAATGAGCAGTTCTTC.

The J gene is TRBJ2-2, the V gene TRBV2; D may correspond to TRBD1 or TRBD2 (6 bases each). Germline V lookup: CDR1 SNHLY, CDR2 FYNNEI. This CDR3 comprises 17 residues. Trimming removed 6 bases at V and 4 bases at J, with 21 bases between. The DNA for the CDR3 is TGTGCCAGCAGCCTCACCCCCGCAGGAGGGGGCACCGGGGAGCTGTTTTTT. Its protein is CASSLTPAGGGTGELFF.

CDR3 DNA: TGTGCCTGGAAAGACCAGGGCCGTTTTTTAGGAACTGAAGCTTTCTTT. Protein product: CAWKDQGRFLGTEAFF. The chain has TRBV30 and TRBJ1-1; D is perhaps TRBD1 (5 bases). The CDR3 contains 16 residues. Between the trimmed V and J ends, which lost 4 bases and 5 bases, there was a span of 23 bases. Germline V lookup: CDR1 GTSNPN, CDR2 SVGIG (reference sequence).

V usage is TRBV6-6 and J usage is TRBJ1-5; D perhaps matches TRBD1 (5 bases). The CDR3 extends over 14 amino acids. Germline lookup yields CDR1 MNHNY and CDR2 SVGAGI (reference sequence). V was pared by 5 bases and J by 7 bases, with 15 bases between. The CDR3 spells CASSPGGGRQPQHF. DNA of the CDR3: TGTGCCAGCAGTCCCGGGGGAGGGAGGCAGCCCCAGCATTTT.

The CDR3: CASSLAGATDTQYF. CDR3 nucleotide sequence: TGTGCCAGCAGCTTAGCGGGAGCCACAGATACGCAGTATTTT. The chain is built from TRBV11-3 and TRBJ2-3; D perhaps matches TRBD2 (6 bases). Between the trimmed V and J ends, which lost 1 base and 2 bases, there was a span of 7 bases. CDR1 is SGHNT and CDR2 is YENEEA in the germline V gene. The CDR3 length is 14 residues.

The chain combines TRBV9 with TRBJ2-1, with D possibly being TRBD1 (6 bases). Germline V gives CDR1 SGDLS, CDR2 YYNGEE. V lost 5 bases and J lost 6, with 18 bases in between. CDR3 length equals 15 residues. The CDR3 is CASSRADEGVNEQFF. CDR3 nucleotides: TGTGCCAGCAGTCGAGCCGACGAGGGGGTCAATGAGCAGTTCTTC.

The J gene is TRBJ1-3, the V gene TRBV7-8; 9 bases agree with TRBD1. Germline V gene lookup returns CDR1 SGHVS and CDR2 FQNEAQ. Trimming took 1 base from V and 4 from J; bases not matched to a gene: 5. CDR3 length: 16 amino acids. DNA for the CDR3: TGTGCCAGCAGCTTAGATAGGACAGGGGTCGGAAACACCATATATTTT. Its translation is CASSLDRTGVGNTIYF.

The chain combines TRBV2 with TRBJ2-5, with a weak D call TRBD2 (5 bases). V lost 2 bases and J lost 12, with 16 bases in between. The CDR3 is 13 amino acids. Germline V gene sequence: CDR1 SNHLY, CDR2 FYNNEI. The DNA of the CDR3 is TGTGCCAGCAGTGAATCAGCCGGGAAGATTAAGTACTTC. Translation gives CASSESAGKIKYF.

The J gene is TRBJ2-7, the V gene TRBV6-5; D gene unclear. Trimming pared 4 bases from V and 4 bases from J, leaving 11 bases between. Germline V gene sequence: CDR1 MNHEY, CDR2 SVGAGI. The CDR3 contains 13 residues. DNA for the CDR3: TGTGCCAGCAGTTCCTCCGTGGGTTACGAGCAGTACTTC. Its translation: CASSSSVGYEQYF.

The chain couples TRBV28 to TRBJ1-3; D uncertain. This CDR3 comprises 12 residues. Germline CDR1 is MDHEN and CDR2 is SYDVKM. V was shortened by 7 bases and J by 0 bases, with 4 bases between the two germline ends. CDR3 amino acids: CASTSSGNTIYF. Written as DNA, the CDR3 is TGTGCCAGCACGAGCTCTGGAAACACCATATATTTT.

The chain has TRBV5-1 and TRBJ2-1, with D perhaps TRBD1 (6 bases). V lost 7 bases to trimming and J lost 7 bases, with 24 bases between them. The germline gives CDR1 SGHRS, CDR2 YFSETQ. The CDR3 is made up of 16 amino acids. CDR3 DNA sequence: TGCGCCAGCCGCCGAGTAGGTGGACAGAGACAGAATGAGCAGTTCTTC. This translates into CASRRVGGQRQNEQFF.

This clone appeared once. V and J are TRBV25-1 and TRBJ2-5; D remains ambiguous. CDR1 is MGHDK and CDR2 is SYGVNS in the germline V gene. Trimming stripped 1 base from V and 5 bases from J, with 11 bases between. The CDR3 has 14 amino acids. CDR3 in DNA: TGTGCCAGCAGTGAATTTAGCATCTCGGAGACCCAGTACTTC. It translates to CASSEFSISETQYF.